This T cell receptor beta chain was profiled in a study of T cells after yellow fever vaccination (dated by TCRdb to about 2019). Describing the broader study: The SMART-Seq v4 Ultra Low Input RNA kit was used to prepare libraries from fractions with low cell numbers. Two healthy male donors, one aged 18 to 30 and one aged 30 to 39 years, were included in the cohort. To follow T-cell clones before and after both primary and booster YFV17D yellow fever vaccination, bulk TCR alpha and beta repertoires underwent longitudinal sequencing. Blood was collected at multiple timepoints before and after primary and secondary immunization, and bulk PBMC replicates and cell subsets were isolated. Beyond this particular receptor, the publication reports: Computational filtering was needed because FACS-sorted repertoires could contain abundant contaminating clonotypes from the bulk population. A small fraction of clonotypes showed up in both the CD4 and CD8 compartments, probably as a result of convergent recombination. Most clones expanded after primary vaccination were re-detected after the booster (almost 97% of CD4 and around nine tenths of CD8), suggesting broad memory maintenance. The secondary T-cell response was weaker than the primary response but faster, peaking on day 5 instead of day 15. The study included only a couple of donors, which limits how far the findings can be generalized.

The treatment or condition label on this specimen signifies: live attenuated yellow fever vaccine strain. PBMCs were isolated from peripheral blood using a standard Ficoll-Paque protocol. CD4 and CD8 T-cell fractions were isolated with Dynabeads CD4 and CD8 positive selection kits. TriZol was used to extract RNA from bulk PBMCs, from CD4 and CD8 fractions, and from dextramer-positive and dextramer-negative fractions. This clonotype was detected many times. The specificity of this receptor is unknown. Base qualities are not at hand, and no much larger clone is one base apart. TCR cDNA was synthesized by 5'RACE template switching, which introduced a universal primer site and unique molecular identifiers. Priming of cDNA synthesis was performed from both the TCR alpha and TCR beta constant segments. Two PCR steps were used to amplify libraries, with sample barcodes and sequencing adapters being added in the second step. Sequencing of libraries was done on Illumina HiSeq 2500 (2x100 bp) or NovaSeq (2x150 bp). The original methods were these. MIGEC was used to demultiplex reads and collapse the reads into UMI consensus sequences, and MiXCR was used for V(D)J alignment. Using edgeR on replicate PBMC samples, clonotypes were called vaccine-responding if FDR was below 0.01 and the log2 fold change was above 5 up to day 15. Bulk clonotypes were assigned CD4 or CD8 identity according to which sequenced CD4 or CD8 repertoire held them at higher abundance. TCRdb cleaned the public reads at Q25 with fastp, built clones with MiXCR and kept in-frame beta chains. When rows share a CDR3 protein, they turn into one entry using the most common DNA and genes. TCRdb's processing, not the study's, gives the V and J calls here. The table for this sample lists around 68,000 distinct CDR3 sequences; under 9.5% of them were counted only once. Together, the top ten hold around 29% of the sample.

The CDR3 starts with the cysteine, ends with the phenylalanine, and has 16 residues. Here the CDR3 DNA is all that survives: 48 bases in frame from base 1. Reading the germline V gene (reference sequence) gives CDR1 SEHNR and CDR2 FQNEAQ. The V and J ends are trimmed by 3 bases and 8 bases, leaving 20 bases between them. The TCR sequence derives from a man younger than 30 who received the YFV17D yellow fever vaccine. The sequence joins TRBV7-9 to TRBJ2-1, with TRBD2 tentatively as D gene (6 bases match). The sequencing used CD8+ T cells sorted from PBMCs, collected around 10 days after the first yellow fever vaccination. The DNA is TGTGCCAGCAGCTTTGTCTGGCGGGGAGGCCGGGATGAGCAGTTCTTC. The encoded protein is CASSFVWRGGRDEQFF.